This T cell receptor (beta chain) was identified during a study of blood T cell repertoires in COVID-19. At the level of the study: T cells, B-cell-depleted T cells, or PBMCs provided the cDNA or gDNA that served as material.

TCRdb's table, derived via immunoSEQ multiplex PCR, lists solely in-frame clones and lacks some. There are more than 350,000 clones in the sample; more than 80% occur only once, and around 3% lies in the top ten. Seattle patients were enrolled while actively infected and followed longitudinally. The origin of this receptor is a young woman with COVID-19, enrolled during active disease. Sequenced material: peripheral blood.

CDR3 in DNA: TGCGCCAGCAGCCCAGGGACTAGCACTGGAGATACGCAGTATTTT. Amino acid sequence: CASSPGTSTGDTQYF. This rearrangement joins TRBV5-1 to TRBJ2-3, with 9 bases identical to TRBD2. With 4 bases clipped from V and 5 bases from J, the junction kept 8 bases outside the gene matches. CDR1 and CDR2 from the germline V gene are SGHRS and YFSETQ. This CDR3 spans 15 amino acids. Together with reference TRBV5-1 and TRBJ2-3, the CDR3 gives the full variable domain: KAGVTQTPRYLIKTRGQQVTLSCSPISGHRSVSWYQQTPGQGLQFLFEYFSETQRNKGNFPGRFSGRQFSNSRSEMNVSTLELGDSALYLCASSPGTSTGDTQYFGPGTRLTVL.